This TCR beta chain was sequenced during a study of blood T cell repertoires in COVID-19. About the research overall: Acute-phase and convalescent COVID-19 samples originated in the United States, Italy and Spain. Sources were T cells, B-cell-depleted T cells, or PBMCs; the material itself was cDNA or gDNA.

V dropped 5 bases and J dropped 0; count of bases not matched to a gene: 8. Germline CDR1 and CDR2: MDHEN and SYDVKM. The CDR3 runs to 16 residues. In the source study's methods: Nucleated cell counts were estimated from reference gene primer amplification. The method was immunoSEQ multiplex PCR; TCRdb's version includes in-frame clones alone and lacks a portion of them. The DNA was the basis for D and trimming; V, J and clone size are from that table. This repertoire shows about 110,000 clones, 83% found once; its top ten account for roughly 18%. The clonotype comes from a woman aged 60-75 years with acute or convalescent COVID-19. The rearrangement joins TRBV28 to TRBJ2-3, with 7 bases lining up with TRBD2. Sequencing was carried out using peripheral blood. The CDR3 region is CASSTRGGASTDTQYF. CDR3 DNA: TGTGCCAGCAGTACGCGCGGGGGAGCTAGCACAGATACGCAGTATTTT.